This T cell receptor beta chain derives from a study of lymphopenia after photon versus proton radiotherapy. Only in-frame clones appear in the TCRdb table, and some are missing; sequencing was by immunoSEQ multiplex PCR. This table holds approximately 24,000 clones, about 88% found once. From germline, CDR1 is SNHLY and CDR2 FYNNEI. Trimming took off 6 bases at V and 6 bases at J, with 9 bases between the two ends. This CDR3 is built from 11 residues. Of note for this clone: Its antigen is unknown.

Study findings and constraints: Post-nadir TCR diversity decline inversely tracked overall survival among those who died. After the lymphocyte nadir, photon-treated repertoires showed oligoclonal expansion, especially of CD8+ Temra cells.

This TCR derives from a woman between 45 and 60 years old with cholangiocarcinoma. This specimen was peripheral blood, taken from a patient treated with photon-based radiotherapy. V is TRBV2 and J is TRBJ2-7; possible D gene TRBD2, 6 bases. CDR3 sequence reads: CASRTRSEQYF. For the CDR3, the DNA is TGTGCCAGCAGGACTAGGAGCGAGCAGTACTTC.